The T cell receptor (beta chain) under discussion was sequenced for a study of cytomegalovirus exposure and HLA in healthy donors. Across the study: From about 180 million T cells, an earlier analysis saw approximately 110 million unique TCR beta sequences.

Study results and caveats: Most TCR beta V segments were productive about 90% or about 30% of the time in an earlier analysis. For cytomegalovirus status, the classifier reportedly gave diagnoses with high specificity and sensitivity.

The germline gives CDR1 SGHDN, CDR2 FVKESK. V lost 0 bases, J lost 6 bases, and 12 bases lay in between. The CDR3 is made up of 14 amino acids. As for this clone: Antigen unknown.

With 60 Vbeta and 13 Jbeta primers, the PCR was carried out. Generated by immunoSEQ multiplex PCR, the TCRdb table keeps only in-frame clones and is missing some. The data contain approximately 110,000 clones, about 80% of them singletons. Sequencing input: PBMCs. The clonotype was recovered from a man in his forties in good health and CMV-seropositive. The V call is TRBV14, the J call TRBJ2-7, with a tentative D call TRBD2 (5 bases). CDR3 DNA sequence: TGTGCCAGCAGCCAAGATCTCCGGGGTGGCGAGCAGTACTTC. Protein: CASSQDLRGGEQYF.